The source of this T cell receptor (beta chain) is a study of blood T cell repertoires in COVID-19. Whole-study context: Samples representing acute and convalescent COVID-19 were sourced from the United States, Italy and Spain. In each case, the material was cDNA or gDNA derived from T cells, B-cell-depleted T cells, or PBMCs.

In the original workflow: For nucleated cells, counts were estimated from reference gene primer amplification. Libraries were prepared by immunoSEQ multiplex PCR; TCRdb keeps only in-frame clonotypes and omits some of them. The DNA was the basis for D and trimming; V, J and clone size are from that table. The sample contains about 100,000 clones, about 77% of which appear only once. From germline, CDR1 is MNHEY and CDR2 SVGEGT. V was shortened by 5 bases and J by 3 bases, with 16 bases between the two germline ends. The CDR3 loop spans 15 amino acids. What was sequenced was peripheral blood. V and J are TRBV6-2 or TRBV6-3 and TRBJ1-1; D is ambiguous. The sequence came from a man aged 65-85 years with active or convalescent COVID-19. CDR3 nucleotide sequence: TGTGCCAGCAGTCCACTTACAGAACATGACACTGAAGCTTTCTTT. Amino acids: CASSPLTEHDTEAFF.